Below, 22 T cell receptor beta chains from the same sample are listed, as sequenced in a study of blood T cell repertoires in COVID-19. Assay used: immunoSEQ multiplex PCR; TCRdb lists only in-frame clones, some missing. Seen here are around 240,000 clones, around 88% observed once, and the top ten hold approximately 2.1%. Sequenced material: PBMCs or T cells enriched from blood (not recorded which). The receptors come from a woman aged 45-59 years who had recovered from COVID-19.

The CDR3 spells CAWSRPGAYEAFF. The CDR3 nucleotides read TGTGCCTGGAGCCGACCTGGAGCCTATGAAGCTTTCTTT. The rearrangement uses TRBV30 and TRBJ1-1; D remains unclear. The germline V gene encodes CDR1 GTSNPN and CDR2 SVGIG (reference sequence). This CDR3 has 13 amino acids. The germline V and J ends were trimmed by 3 bases and 7 bases, with 15 bases remaining between them.

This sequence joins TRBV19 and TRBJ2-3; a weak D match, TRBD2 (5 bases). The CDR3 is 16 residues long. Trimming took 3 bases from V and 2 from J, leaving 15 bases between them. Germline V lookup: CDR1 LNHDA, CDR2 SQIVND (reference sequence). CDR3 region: CASSMKAAQSTDTQYF. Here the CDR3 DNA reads TGTGCCAGTAGTATGAAAGCGGCCCAATCCACAGATACGCAGTATTTT.

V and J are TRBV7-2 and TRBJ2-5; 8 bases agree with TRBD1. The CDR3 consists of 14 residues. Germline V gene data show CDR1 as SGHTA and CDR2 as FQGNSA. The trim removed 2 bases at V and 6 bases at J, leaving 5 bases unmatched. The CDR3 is CASSLSRGQQTQYF. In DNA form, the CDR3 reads TGTGCCAGCAGCTTAAGCAGGGGGCAACAGACCCAGTACTTC.

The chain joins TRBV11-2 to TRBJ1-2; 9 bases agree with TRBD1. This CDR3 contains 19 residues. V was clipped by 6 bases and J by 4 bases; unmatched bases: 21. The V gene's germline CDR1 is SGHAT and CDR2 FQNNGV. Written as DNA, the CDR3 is TGTGCCAGCAGTAATTTTCCGGGACAGGGCCTCGGGGACGCCTATGGCTACACCTTC. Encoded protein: CASSNFPGQGLGDAYGYTF.

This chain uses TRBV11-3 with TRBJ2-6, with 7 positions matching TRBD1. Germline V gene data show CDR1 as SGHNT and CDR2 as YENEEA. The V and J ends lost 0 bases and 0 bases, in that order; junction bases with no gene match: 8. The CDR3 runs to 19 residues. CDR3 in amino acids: CASSLDLGQASSGANVLTF. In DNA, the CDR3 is TGTGCCAGCAGCTTAGATCTCGGACAGGCCTCCTCTGGGGCCAACGTCCTGACTTTC.

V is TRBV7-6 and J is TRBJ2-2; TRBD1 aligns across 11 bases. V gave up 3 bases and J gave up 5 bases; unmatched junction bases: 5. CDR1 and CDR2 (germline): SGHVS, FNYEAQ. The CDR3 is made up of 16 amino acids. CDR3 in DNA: TGTGCCAGCAGCTTGGACAGGGGGCGCAGTACCGGGGAGCTGTTTTTT. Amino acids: CASSLDRGRSTGELFF.

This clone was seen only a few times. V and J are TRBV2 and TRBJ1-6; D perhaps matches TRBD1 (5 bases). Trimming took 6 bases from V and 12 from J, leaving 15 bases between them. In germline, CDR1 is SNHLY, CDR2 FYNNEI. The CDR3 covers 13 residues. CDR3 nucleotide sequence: TGTGCCAGCAGCTCGGGACTAATTCGACCCCTCCACTTT. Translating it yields CASSSGLIRPLHF.

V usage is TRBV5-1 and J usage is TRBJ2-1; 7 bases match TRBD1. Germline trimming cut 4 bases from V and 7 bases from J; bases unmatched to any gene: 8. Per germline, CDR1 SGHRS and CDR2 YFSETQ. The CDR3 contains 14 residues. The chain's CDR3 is CASSAGQVENEQFF. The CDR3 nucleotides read TGCGCCAGCAGCGCCGGACAGGTGGAAAATGAGCAGTTCTTC. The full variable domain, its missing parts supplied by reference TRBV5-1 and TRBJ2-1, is KAGVTQTPRYLIKTRGQQVTLSCSPISGHRSVSWYQQTPGQGLQFLFEYFSETQRNKGNFPGRFSGRQFSNSRSEMNVSTLELGDSALYLCASSAGQVENEQFFGPGTRLTVL.

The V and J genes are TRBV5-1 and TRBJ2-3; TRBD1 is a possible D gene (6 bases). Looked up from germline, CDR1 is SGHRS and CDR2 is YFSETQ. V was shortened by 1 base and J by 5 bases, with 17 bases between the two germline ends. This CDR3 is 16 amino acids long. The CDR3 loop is CASSLNVGAGGDTQYF. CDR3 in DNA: TGCGCCAGCAGCTTGAATGTGGGGGCAGGCGGAGATACGCAGTATTTT.

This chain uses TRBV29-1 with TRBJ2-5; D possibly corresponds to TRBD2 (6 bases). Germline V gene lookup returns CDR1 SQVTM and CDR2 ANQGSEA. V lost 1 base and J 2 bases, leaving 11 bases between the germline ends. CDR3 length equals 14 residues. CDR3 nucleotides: TGCAGCGTTGAAGTCCGTCGGGGGCAAGAGACCCAGTACTTC. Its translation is CSVEVRRGQETQYF.

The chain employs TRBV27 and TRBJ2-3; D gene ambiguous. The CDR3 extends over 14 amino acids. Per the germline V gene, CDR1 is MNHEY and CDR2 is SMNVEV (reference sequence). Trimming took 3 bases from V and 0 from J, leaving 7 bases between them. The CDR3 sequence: CASSFYTSTDTQYF. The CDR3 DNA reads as TGTGCCAGCAGTTTCTATACTAGCACAGATACGCAGTATTTT.

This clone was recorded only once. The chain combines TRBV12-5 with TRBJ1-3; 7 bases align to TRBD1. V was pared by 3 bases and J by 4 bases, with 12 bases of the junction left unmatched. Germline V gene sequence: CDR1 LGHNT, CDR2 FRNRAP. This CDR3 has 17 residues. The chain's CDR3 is CASGFRSPGGVGNTIYF. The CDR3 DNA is TGTGCTAGTGGTTTTAGATCCCCAGGGGGAGTAGGAAACACCATATATTTT.

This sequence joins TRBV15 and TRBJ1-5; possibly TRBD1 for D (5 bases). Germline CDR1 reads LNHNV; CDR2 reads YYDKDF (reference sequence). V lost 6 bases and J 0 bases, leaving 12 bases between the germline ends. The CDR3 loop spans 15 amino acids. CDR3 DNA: TGTGCCACCAGTCCTGACAGATATAGCAATCAGCCCCAGCATTTT. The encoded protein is CATSPDRYSNQPQHF.

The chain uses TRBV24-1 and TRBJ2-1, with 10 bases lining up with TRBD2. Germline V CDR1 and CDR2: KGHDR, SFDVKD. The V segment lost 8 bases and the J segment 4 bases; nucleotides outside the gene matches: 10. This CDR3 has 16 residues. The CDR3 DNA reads TGTGCCACCATGAGCAGCCTAGCGGGAGCTTACAATGAGCAGTTCTTC. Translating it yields CATMSSLAGAYNEQFF.

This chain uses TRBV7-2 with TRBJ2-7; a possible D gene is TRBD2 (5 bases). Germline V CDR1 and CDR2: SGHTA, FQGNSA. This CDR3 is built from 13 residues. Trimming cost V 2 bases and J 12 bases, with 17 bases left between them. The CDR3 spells CASSLLAGPIGYF. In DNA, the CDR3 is TGTGCCAGCAGCTTACTAGCCGGCCCAATCGGGTACTTC.

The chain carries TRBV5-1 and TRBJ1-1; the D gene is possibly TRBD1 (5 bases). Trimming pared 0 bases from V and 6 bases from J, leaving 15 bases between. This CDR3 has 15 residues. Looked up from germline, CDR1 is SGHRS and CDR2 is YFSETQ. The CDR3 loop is CASSLGQSWGSEAFF. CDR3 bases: TGCGCCAGCAGCTTGGGACAGAGTTGGGGTTCTGAAGCTTTCTTT. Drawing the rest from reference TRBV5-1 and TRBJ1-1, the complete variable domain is KAGVTQTPRYLIKTRGQQVTLSCSPISGHRSVSWYQQTPGQGLQFLFEYFSETQRNKGNFPGRFSGRQFSNSRSEMNVSTLELGDSALYLCASSLGQSWGSEAFFGQGTRLTVV.

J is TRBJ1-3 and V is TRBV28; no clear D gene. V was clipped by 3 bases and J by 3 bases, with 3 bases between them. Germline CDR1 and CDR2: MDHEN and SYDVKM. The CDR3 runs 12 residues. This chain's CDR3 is CASSFGGNTIYF. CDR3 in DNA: TGTGCCAGCAGTTTCGGTGGAAACACCATATATTTT.

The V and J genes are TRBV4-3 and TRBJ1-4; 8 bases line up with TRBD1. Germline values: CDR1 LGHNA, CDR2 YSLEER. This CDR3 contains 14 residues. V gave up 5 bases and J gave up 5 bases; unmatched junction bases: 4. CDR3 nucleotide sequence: TGCGCCAGCAGCGGGGACAGGTCCAATGAAAAACTGTTTTTT. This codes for CASSGDRSNEKLFF.

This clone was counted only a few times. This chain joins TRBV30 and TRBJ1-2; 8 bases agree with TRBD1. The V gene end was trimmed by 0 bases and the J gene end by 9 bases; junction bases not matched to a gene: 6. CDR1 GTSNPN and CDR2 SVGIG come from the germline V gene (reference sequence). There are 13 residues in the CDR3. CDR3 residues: CAWSVLTGVSYTF. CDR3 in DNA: TGTGCCTGGAGTGTACTGACAGGGGTCAGCTACACCTTC.

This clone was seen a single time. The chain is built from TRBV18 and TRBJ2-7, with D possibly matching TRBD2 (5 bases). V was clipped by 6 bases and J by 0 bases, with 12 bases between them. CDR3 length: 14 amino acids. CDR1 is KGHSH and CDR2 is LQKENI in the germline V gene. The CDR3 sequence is CASSTDGISYEQYF. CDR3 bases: TGTGCCAGCTCTACTGACGGGATCTCCTACGAGCAGTACTTC.

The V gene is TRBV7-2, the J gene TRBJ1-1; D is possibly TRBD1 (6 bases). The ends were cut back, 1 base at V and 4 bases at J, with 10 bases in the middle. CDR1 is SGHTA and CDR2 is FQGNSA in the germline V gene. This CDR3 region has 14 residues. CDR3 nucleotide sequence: TGTGCCAGCAGCTTAGACAGGGTTGGCACTGAAGCTTTCTTT. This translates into CASSLDRVGTEAFF.

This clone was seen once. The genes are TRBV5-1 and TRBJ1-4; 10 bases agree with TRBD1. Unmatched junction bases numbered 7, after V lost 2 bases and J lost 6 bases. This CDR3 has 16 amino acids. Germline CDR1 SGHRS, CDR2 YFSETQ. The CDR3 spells CASSFVPGQGYEKLFF. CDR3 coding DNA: TGCGCCAGCAGCTTCGTCCCGGGACAGGGGTATGAAAAACTGTTTTTT.